Following are 4 T cell receptor beta chains from one sample sequenced in a study of metastatic and nonmetastatic thyroid tumors (dated by TCRdb to 2020 to 2021). No treatment had been received by any patient before thyroid surgery. Library preparation was by PCR. Reads for this sample came from an Illumina HiSeq 4000. In TCRdb, the public reads were trimmed at Q25 with fastp and aligned with MiXCR, with productive beta chains retained. In all, the sample holds 35,000 to 50,000 clones, and about 4.3% of those were seen once. Jointly, the top ten make up around 9.6% of the sample. Specimen: blood. These receptors all come from a female donor with papillary thyroid cancer or a benign thyroid nodule (not recorded which). Some clones in this sample may be carry-over from other donors' samples.

The J gene is TRBJ2-1, the V gene TRBV18; 15 bases fit TRBD2. Germline CDR1 is KGHSH and CDR2 is LQKENI. V was clipped by 3 bases and J by 13 bases; unmatched bases: 13. This CDR3 is 17 amino acids long. The CDR3 spells CASSPGPGTSGRRAQFF. The CDR3 nucleotides are TGTGCCAGCTCACCGGGACCCGGGACTAGCGGGAGGAGGGCCCAGTTCTTC.

This clone was counted at least ten times. The junction differs from germline at one of its ends, possibly a read error. The J gene is TRBJ2-3, the V gene TRBV6-5; 9 nucleotides match TRBD2. The CDR3 contains 15 residues. In germline, CDR1 is MNHEY, CDR2 SVGAGI. The CDR3, as DNA: TGTGCCAGCAGTTACTCTAGCGGGAGCACCGATACGCAGTATTTT. Protein product: CASSYSSGSTDTQYF.

The chain uses TRBV5-1 and TRBJ2-2; a weak D match, TRBD2 (5 bases). The V end lost 0 bases, the J end lost 6 bases, and 15 bases lay between the germline ends. CDR3 length: 16 residues. Per the germline V gene, CDR1 is SGHRS and CDR2 is YFSETQ. The CDR3 coding sequence is TGCGCCAGCAGCTTGGCCTACACTAGAAGACCCGGGGAGCTGTTTTTT. This translates into CASSLAYTRRPGELFF.

Many counts were recorded for this clone. The V and J genes are TRBV7-8 and TRBJ1-2; D remains unclear. The CDR3 is made up of 14 amino acids. Trimming pared 1 base from V and 2 bases from J, leaving 8 bases between. Germline CDR1 is SGHVS and CDR2 is FQNEAQ. CDR3 loop: CASSLDIGNYGYTF. As DNA, the CDR3 is TGTGCCAGCAGCTTAGATATCGGGAACTATGGCTACACCTTC.